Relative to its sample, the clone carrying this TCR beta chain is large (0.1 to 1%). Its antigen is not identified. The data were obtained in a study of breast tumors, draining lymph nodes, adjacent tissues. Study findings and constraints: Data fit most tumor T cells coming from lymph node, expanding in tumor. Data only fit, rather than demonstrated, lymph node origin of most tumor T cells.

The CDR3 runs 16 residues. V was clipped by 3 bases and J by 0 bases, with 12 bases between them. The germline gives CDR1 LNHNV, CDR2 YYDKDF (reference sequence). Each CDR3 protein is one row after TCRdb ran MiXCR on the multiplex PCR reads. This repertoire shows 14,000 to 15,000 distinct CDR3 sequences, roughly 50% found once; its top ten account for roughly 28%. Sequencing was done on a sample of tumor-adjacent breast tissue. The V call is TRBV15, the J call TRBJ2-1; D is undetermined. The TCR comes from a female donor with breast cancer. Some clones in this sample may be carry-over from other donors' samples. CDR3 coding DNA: TGTGCCACCAGCAGGGGATTCGGTAGCTCCTACAATGAGCAGTTCTTC. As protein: CATSRGFGSSYNEQFF.